The 26 T cell receptor beta chains below all came from one sample that was sequenced in a study of blood T cell repertoires in COVID-19 (dated by TCRdb to the early 2020s). Libraries came from the immunoSEQ multiplex PCR assay. TCRdb holds this immuneACCESS table with in-frame rearrangements only. Some clones are missing; in checked studies, unresolved V genes explain under half, and the rest has no known cause. The table for this sample lists about 200,000 clones; roughly 86% of them were counted only once. Together, the top ten hold 4.5% to 6% of the sample. Input material: peripheral blood. Receptor source: a woman aged 70-85 years with active or convalescent COVID-19.

J is TRBJ1-1 and V is TRBV19; TRBD1 is a possible D gene (5 bases). V was clipped by 7 bases and J by 4 bases, with 22 bases between them. CDR1 and CDR2 from the germline V gene are LNHDA and SQIVND (reference sequence). The CDR3 has 16 amino acids. CDR3 nucleotide sequence: TGTGCCAGTATGGTCAACCAGGGCCTGGCGCGCACTGAAGCTTTCTTT. Translated: CASMVNQGLARTEAFF.

This chain connects TRBV27 to TRBJ2-6, with a possible D match to TRBD1 (6 bases). The length of the CDR3 is 18 residues. CDR1 and CDR2 (germline): MNHEY, SMNVEV (reference sequence). Trimming removed 10 bases from V and 2 bases from J, with 24 bases in between. CDR3: CATLPSVGAIPGANVLTF. CDR3 coding DNA: TGTGCCACCCTCCCATCGGTGGGGGCGATCCCTGGGGCCAACGTCCTGACTTTC.

The chain uses TRBV7-2 and TRBJ2-7; D is uncertain. The CDR3 is 14 residues long. The V gene's germline CDR1 is SGHTA and CDR2 FQGNSA. V lost 3 bases and J lost 6, with 15 bases in between. This chain's CDR3 is CASSFLSPVGEQYF. The CDR3 region has the DNA TGTGCCAGCAGCTTTCTTTCTCCTGTCGGCGAGCAGTACTTC.

This clone occurred a few times. The J gene is TRBJ1-1, the V gene TRBV2; D not certain. This CDR3 comprises 14 residues. From germline, CDR1 is SNHLY and CDR2 FYNNEI. Trimming shortened V by 9 bases and J by 0 bases, and 14 bases separated the two germline ends. CDR3 in DNA: TGTGCCAGTAGGAGGGAGGGATTGAACACTGAAGCTTTCTTT. Protein: CASRREGLNTEAFF.

The V call is TRBV15, the J call TRBJ1-1; the match to TRBD1 covers 8 bases. This CDR3 has 15 amino acids. V lost 0 bases to trimming and J lost 4 bases; unmatched junction nucleotides: 4. Germline V lookup: CDR1 LNHNV, CDR2 YYDKDF (reference sequence). For the CDR3, the DNA is TGTGCCACCAGCAGAGAAACAGGGGGGCGCACTGAAGCTTTCTTT. Translated, it gives CATSRETGGRTEAFF.

The genes are TRBV30 and TRBJ1-2; possible D gene TRBD1, 6 bases. The CDR3 length is 14 residues. The V gene's germline CDR1 is GTSNPN and CDR2 SVGIG (reference sequence). V was shortened by 1 base and J by 6 bases, with 15 bases between the two germline ends. CDR3: CAWSALIQGNGYTF. The CDR3 DNA reads as TGTGCCTGGAGTGCCTTAATCCAGGGGAATGGCTACACCTTC.

The J gene is TRBJ2-7, the V gene TRBV28; 8 bases line up with TRBD1. Trimming took 3 bases from V and 3 from J; bases not matched to a gene: 7. The CDR3 contains 15 residues. From germline, CDR1 is MDHEN and CDR2 SYDVKM. The CDR3 DNA sequence: TGTGCCAGCAGTTTTTGGGACAGGTCTCGCTACGAGCAGTACTTC. This encodes CASSFWDRSRYEQYF.

The CDR3 here is CASSSTLTGGTEAFF. The CDR3 coding sequence is TGTGCCAGCAGCTCTACCCTCACAGGGGGCACTGAAGCTTTCTTT. This chain links TRBV3-1 (or the pseudogene TRBV3-2) with TRBJ1-1; 8 bases fit TRBD1. The J segment lost 4 bases and the V segment lost 5 bases, leaving 9 bases of the junction unmatched. The CDR3 length is 15 residues. Germline values: CDR1 LGHDT, CDR2 YNNKEL (reference sequence).

This chain uses TRBV7-3 with TRBJ2-2; 11 positions match TRBD2. Germline CDR1 reads SGHTA; CDR2 reads FQGTGA. The trim removed 4 bases at V and 8 bases at J, leaving 12 bases unmatched. CDR3 size: 17 residues. CDR3 bases: TGTGCCAGCAGCTCCCATAGCGGGAGGGCCTTAGAAGGGGAGCTGTTTTTT. It specifies CASSSHSGRALEGELFF.

The chain links TRBV6-6 to TRBJ2-3; 9 positions match TRBD2. The CDR3 is 14 amino acids. J gave up 3 bases and V 10 bases, and 8 bases lay outside the gene matches. Germline V gene lookup returns CDR1 MNHNY and CDR2 SVGAGI (reference sequence). CDR3 bases: TGTGCCACCAAGCGGGAGGCTTTAACAGATACGCAGTATTTT. Residues: CATKREALTDTQYF.

CDR3 nucleotides: TGTGCCAGCAGCACCCAGGGAGGAGGCAACACTGAAGCTTTCTTT. Translating it yields CASSTQGGGNTEAFF. This chain joins TRBV11-3 and TRBJ1-1; maybe TRBD1 (5 bases). This CDR3 is built from 15 residues. The germline gives CDR1 SGHNT, CDR2 YENEEA. With 5 bases removed from V and 2 bases from J, the gap between germline ends came to 15 bases.

The chain uses TRBV19 and TRBJ2-5, with 8 bases matching TRBD1. The germline V gene has CDR1 LNHDA and CDR2 SQIVND (reference sequence). V lost 3 bases to trimming and J lost 5 bases; unmatched junction nucleotides: 8. CDR3 length: 15 amino acids. CDR3: CASSIGQGIRETQYF. The CDR3 region has the DNA TGTGCCAGTAGTATCGGACAGGGCATTAGGGAGACCCAGTACTTC.

This clone showed up just a few times. The chain joins TRBV28 to TRBJ1-5; 8 nucleotides line up with TRBD1. J gave up 1 base and V 6 bases, and 14 bases lay outside the gene matches. Germline V gives CDR1 MDHEN, CDR2 SYDVKM. The CDR3 sequence is 18 residues long. Written as DNA, the CDR3 is TGTGCCAGCAGAAAACTTTTACCGGGACAGGCGAGCAATCAGCCCCAGCATTTT. The encoded protein is CASRKLLPGQASNQPQHF.

The chain is built from TRBV2 and TRBJ2-1; 8 bases fit TRBD2. V shed 6 bases, J shed 8 bases, and the junction held 15 bases outside the gene matches. The germline V gene encodes CDR1 SNHLY and CDR2 FYNNEI. CDR3 length: 16 amino acids. The CDR3 DNA reads as TGTGCCAGCAGCTGGGGTTACCGGGAGGGCGGGTATGAGCAGTTCTTC. Its protein product is CASSWGYREGGYEQFF.

The rearrangement links TRBV20-1 to TRBJ2-7, with D perhaps TRBD1 (6 bases). Germline CDR1 and CDR2: DFQATT and SNEGSKA (reference sequence). Trimming stripped 7 bases from V and 7 bases from J, with 14 bases between. This CDR3 has 11 amino acids. The CDR3 spells CSGLRGWEQYF. CDR3 nucleotide sequence: TGCAGTGGACTCAGGGGTTGGGAGCAGTACTTC.

The chain combines TRBV6-4 with TRBJ2-1; the D gene is possibly TRBD2 (6 bases). With 4 bases removed from V and 4 bases from J, the gap between germline ends came to 11 bases. Per the germline V gene, CDR1 is MRHNA and CDR2 is SNTAGT. This CDR3 is 14 amino acids long. The CDR3 nucleotides are TGTGCCAGCAGTGTGGCTAGCGAGTACAATGAGCAGTTCTTC. It specifies CASSVASEYNEQFF.

This chain links TRBV15 with TRBJ1-3, with 10 nucleotides matching TRBD1. There are 16 residues in the CDR3. The ends lost 0 bases at V and 3 bases at J; junction bases unmatched: 2. Germline V gene lookup returns CDR1 LNHNV and CDR2 YYDKDF (reference sequence). For the CDR3, the DNA is TGTGCCACCAGCAGAGAAGGGACAGGGGTTGGAAACACCATATATTTT. This sequence encodes CATSREGTGVGNTIYF. The whole variable domain, filled in from reference TRBV15 and TRBJ1-3, reads DAMVIQNPRYQVTQFGKPVTLSCSQTLNHNVMYWYQQKSSQAPKLLFHYYDKDFNNEADTPDNFQSRRPNTSFCFLDIRSPGLGDTAMYLCATSREGTGVGNTIYFGEGSWLTVV.

CDR3 sequence: CASSSPSSGSYEQYF. CDR3 sequence (DNA): TGTGCCAGCAGCTCGCCGTCTAGCGGGAGCTACGAGCAGTACTTC. The rearrangement joins TRBV7-6 to TRBJ2-7; 10 bases line up with TRBD2. From germline, CDR1 is SGHVS and CDR2 FNYEAQ. The V segment lost 4 bases and the J segment 3 bases; nucleotides outside the gene matches: 6. The CDR3 spans 15 residues.

The chain is built from TRBV7-3 and TRBJ1-1; D remains unclear. Germline V gene data show CDR1 as SGHTA and CDR2 as FQGTGA. Trimming cost V 5 bases and J 1 base, with 14 bases left between them. The CDR3 totals 15 residues. The CDR3 bases are TGTGCCAGCAGCCCCACGACAAGGTCGAACACTGAAGCTTTCTTT. Its protein is CASSPTTRSNTEAFF.

The V gene is TRBV7-6, the J gene TRBJ2-1, with TRBD2 matching 9 bases. Trimming cost V 5 bases and J 4 bases; bases outside gene matches: 9. From germline, CDR1 is SGHVS and CDR2 FNYEAQ. CDR3 size: 16 residues. CDR3 bases: TGTGCCAGCAGCCCCATAGCGGGAGTAGGATACAATGAGCAGTTCTTC. Translating it yields CASSPIAGVGYNEQFF.

The gene calls are TRBV7-6 and TRBJ2-5; D remains unclear. V lost 5 bases and J 1 base, leaving 2 bases between the germline ends. CDR1 SGHVS and CDR2 FNYEAQ come from the germline V gene. This CDR3 spans 11 amino acids. CDR3 coding DNA: TGTGCCAGCAGCCTCCAAGAGACCCAGTACTTC. Protein: CASSLQETQYF.

The genes are TRBV6-1 and TRBJ2-1; tentative D call: TRBD1 (6 bases). The V and J ends lost 3 bases and 0 bases respectively, with 15 bases between them. The CDR3 is made up of 17 amino acids. Germline V lookup: CDR1 MNHNS, CDR2 SASEGT. The CDR3: CASSDVGTLSSYNEQFF. In DNA, the CDR3 is TGTGCCAGCAGTGACGTAGGGACACTGAGCTCCTACAATGAGCAGTTCTTC.

This chain connects TRBV19 to TRBJ1-5; TRBD1 matches at 8 bases. Germline lookup yields CDR1 LNHDA and CDR2 SQIVND (reference sequence). The CDR3 sequence is 14 residues long. The junction had 2 bases not matched to a gene; V was cut back by 4 bases and J by 3 bases. CDR3 DNA sequence: TGTGCCAGTAGTACGGGACAGGACAATCAGCCCCAGCATTTT. Translated: CASSTGQDNQPQHF.

CDR3 loop: CASVAPGTGRTEAFF. CDR3 nucleotides: TGTGCCAGCGTGGCCCCCGGGACAGGGAGAACTGAAGCTTTCTTT. The chain recombines TRBV5-5 with TRBJ1-1; 9 bases fit TRBD1. V shed 7 bases, J shed 5 bases, and the junction held 12 bases outside the gene matches. This CDR3 has 15 residues. CDR1 and CDR2 from the germline V gene are SGHKS and YYEKEE (reference sequence). Full variable domain (outside the CDR3, taken from reference TRBV5-5 and TRBJ1-1): DAGVTQSPTHLIKTRGQQVTLRCSPISGHKSVSWYQQVLGQGPQFIFQYYEKEERGRGNFPDRFSARQFPNYSSELNVNALLLGDSALYLCASVAPGTGRTEAFFGQGTRLTVV.

In this sample, this clone turned up once. This chain joins TRBV10-3 and TRBJ2-5; the match to TRBD1 covers 8 bases. Germline trimming cut 6 bases from V and 0 bases from J; bases unmatched to any gene: 9. The germline V gene has CDR1 ENHRY and CDR2 SYGVKD. The CDR3 has 16 residues. This CDR3 is CAISLNTGGYQETQYF. The CDR3, as DNA: TGTGCCATCAGCCTAAACACAGGGGGGTACCAAGAGACCCAGTACTTC.

The chain carries TRBV19 and TRBJ2-7, with a possible D match to TRBD2 (5 bases). The V gene lost 8 bases and the J gene lost 1 base, with 12 bases spanning the gap. The CDR3 extends over 13 amino acids. Germline values: CDR1 LNHDA, CDR2 SQIVND (reference sequence). CDR3 protein: CASSDSPSYEQYF. The DNA for the CDR3 is TGTGCCAGTTCGGACTCCCCATCCTACGAGCAGTACTTC.